This TCR beta chain is drawn from a study of OX40 agonist ivuxolimab in advanced cancers. This table comes from immunoSEQ multiplex PCR, and its TCRdb copy is limited to in-frame clones, with some not included. Found here are tens of thousands of clones, 88% of them singletons; the top ten hold 6.9%. The CDR3 loop spans 15 amino acids. Germline V gene lookup returns CDR1 GTSNPN and CDR2 SVGIG (reference sequence). Trimming stripped 0 bases from V and 0 bases from J, with 11 bases between. The rearrangement joins TRBV30 to TRBJ2-5; D gene unclear. Sequences were derived from CD4+ or CD8+ T cells sorted from blood, sampled in a trial of the OX40 agonist ivuxolimab. The receptor's source is an adult with an advanced solid tumor such as melanoma, head and neck, liver or kidney cancer. DNA for the CDR3: TGTGCCTGGAGTGTCGCCCGGGCCTACCAAGAGACCCAGTACTTC. Translated: CAWSVARAYQETQYF.